This entry describes one T cell receptor (beta chain). This CDR3 has 14 residues. V lost 0 bases, J lost 5 bases, and 10 bases lay in between. Germline V gene data show CDR1 as KGHSH and CDR2 as LQKENI. This entry comes from a study of CD8 T cells in Susac syndrome. Random-hexamer reverse transcription was applied to about 0.5 to 1 ug RNA. TCRdb used MiXCR to reprocess the immunoSEQ multiplex PCR reads, holding one entry per CDR3 protein. The sample holds 200,000 to 250,000 distinct CDR3 sequences; 80% to 95% are singletons and the top ten take about 0.13%. The V gene is TRBV18, the J gene TRBJ2-5; D is unclear. The origin of this receptor is a human donor with multiple sclerosis. The specimen was CD8+ T cells from PBMCs. The CDR3 coding sequence is TGTGCCAGCTCACCACCGGAACAACGGGAGACCCAGTACTTC. The encoded protein is CASSPPEQRETQYF.